The T cell receptor beta chain described here comes from a study of OX40 agonist ivuxolimab in advanced cancers. Background on the whole study: Ivuxolimab was a fully human IgG2 agonistic monoclonal antibody targeting the costimulatory receptor OX40 (CD134). Three dose-escalation patients achieved partial responses, one with hepatocellular carcinoma and two with cutaneous melanoma. In the dose-escalation cohort, 82.7% of patients were male, and the mean age was approximately 60 years, with a range of roughly 20 to 79. Patients were allowed to have had prior anti-PD-1, anti-PD-L1 or anti-CTLA-4 therapy, and 40% to 45% of the dose-escalation patients had been treated with checkpoint inhibitors. Intravenous ivuxolimab was administered to patients every 2 weeks at six dose levels: 0.01, 0.1, 0.3, 1.5, 3 and 10 mg/kg. Of the roughly 50 dose-escalation patients, hepatocellular carcinoma was present in 19, melanoma in around 15, renal cell carcinoma in 9 and head and neck cancer in 9. The paper describes the monotherapy dose-escalation part (N ≈ 51 patients) of the phase I trial of ivuxolimab. The point of sequencing TCRbeta in the periphery was to test whether ivuxolimab changed TCR sequence diversity and drove clonal T-cell expansion.

Results the study describes overall, beyond this receptor: The antigen specificity of the clonally expanded peripheral T cells was not determined. Low levels of normalized T-cell clonal expansion were also seen in some patients who did not respond. After ivuxolimab, expanded clones were on average more numerous among CD8+ T cells than among CD4+ T cells. At doses of 0.1 to 3.0 mg/kg, clonal expansion of both CD4+ and CD8+ T cells in blood was seen between baseline and week 6. In the 0.1-3.0 mg/kg groups, partial responders had among the lowest normalized peripheral clonal expansion, particularly in CD8+ T cells.

CDR1 MGHRA and CDR2 YSYEKL were looked up in the germline V gene. Unmatched junction bases come to 9, with V trimmed by 4 bases and J by 6 bases. Including the terminal cysteine and phenylalanine, the CDR3 comprises 15 residues. Just the 45-base CDR3 DNA is kept, in frame starting at base 1. The trial excluded patients who had a history of autoimmune disease or who were on systemic immunosuppression. Peripheral blood for TCR sequencing was collected from all dose cohorts at baseline, on cycle 4 day 1, and on cycle 7 day 1. Samples came from an open-label, multicenter, first-in-human phase I dose-escalation trial of ivuxolimab. Adults with locally advanced or metastatic melanoma, renal cell carcinoma, hepatocellular carcinoma or head and neck squamous cell carcinoma were enrolled in the trial. Before TCR sequencing, CD4+ and CD8+ T cells were separately sorted from peripheral blood. For sequencing of the TCRbeta CDR3 region, genomic DNA was extracted from the sorted cells. TCRbeta CDR3 regions were sequenced using the immunoSEQ Assay. TCRdb stores this immuneACCESS table with in-frame sequences only. Part of the clones is absent; in the studies checked, under half of the shortfall reflects unresolved V genes, and no reason is known for the rest. The sample profile shows 55,000 to 80,000 clones; almost 85% of them were found once. Of the sample, 7.9% falls within the top ten clones.

Of note for this clone: No antigen is known for it. The input lacks base qualities; no much larger clone sits a single base away.

The receptor comes from an adult with an advanced solid tumor such as melanoma, head and neck, liver or kidney cancer. The material sequenced was CD4+ or CD8+ T cells sorted from blood, taken in a trial of the OX40 agonist ivuxolimab. The chain uses TRBV4-1 and TRBJ1-5, with TRBD1 matching 7 junction bases. In nucleotide form, the sequence is TGCGCCAGCAGCCGCGGGCCCAGGGGGGGTCAGCCCCAGCATTTT. This translates into CASSRGPRGGQPQHF.